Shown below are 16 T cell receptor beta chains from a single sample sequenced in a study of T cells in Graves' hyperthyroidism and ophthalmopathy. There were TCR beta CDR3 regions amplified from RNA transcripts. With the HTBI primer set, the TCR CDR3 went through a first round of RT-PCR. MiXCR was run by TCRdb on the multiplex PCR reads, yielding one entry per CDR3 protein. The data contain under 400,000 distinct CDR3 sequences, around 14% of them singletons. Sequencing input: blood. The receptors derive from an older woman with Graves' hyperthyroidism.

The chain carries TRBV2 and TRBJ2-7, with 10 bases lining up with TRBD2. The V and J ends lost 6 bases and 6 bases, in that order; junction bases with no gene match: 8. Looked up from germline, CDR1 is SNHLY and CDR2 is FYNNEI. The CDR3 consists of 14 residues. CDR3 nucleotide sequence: TGTGCCAGCAGGGTCAGAAGCGGGAGGGCCGAGCAGTACTTC. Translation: CASRVRSGRAEQYF.

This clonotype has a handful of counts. The CDR3 region has the DNA TGCAGTGCTAGCCCCAGTGGACAGTTCTACGAGCAGTACTTC. Protein sequence: CSASPSGQFYEQYF. The chain has TRBV20-1 and TRBJ2-7; maybe TRBD1 (6 bases). The CDR3 extends over 14 amino acids. Germline values: CDR1 DFQATT, CDR2 SNEGSKA (reference sequence). V was trimmed by 3 bases and J by 3 bases, leaving 15 bases between them.

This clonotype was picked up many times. DNA for the CDR3: TGTGCCAGCAGCTTTTCCAGGTTGGACCACGAGCAGTACTTC. This encodes CASSFSRLDHEQYF. V and J are TRBV7-9 and TRBJ2-7; D remains ambiguous. The CDR3 sequence is 14 residues long. Germline V gene data show CDR1 as SEHNR and CDR2 as FQNEAQ (reference sequence). The germline V and J ends were trimmed by 3 bases and 5 bases, with 14 bases remaining between them. The entire variable domain, with the rest obtained from reference TRBV7-9 and TRBJ2-7, is as follows: DTGVSQNPRHKITKRGQNVTFRCDPISEHNRLYWYRQTLGQGPEFLTYFQNEAQLEKSRLLSDRFSAERPKGSFSTLEIQRTEQGDSAMYLCASSFSRLDHEQYFGPGTRLTVT.

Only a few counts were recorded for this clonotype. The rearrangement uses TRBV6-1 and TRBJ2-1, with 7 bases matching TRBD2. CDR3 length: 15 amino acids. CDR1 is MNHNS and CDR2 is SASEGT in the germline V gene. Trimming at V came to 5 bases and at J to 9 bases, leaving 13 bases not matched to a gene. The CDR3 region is CASSTIAGPATEQFF. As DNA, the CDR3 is TGTGCCAGCAGTACGATAGCGGGCCCCGCCACTGAGCAGTTCTTC.

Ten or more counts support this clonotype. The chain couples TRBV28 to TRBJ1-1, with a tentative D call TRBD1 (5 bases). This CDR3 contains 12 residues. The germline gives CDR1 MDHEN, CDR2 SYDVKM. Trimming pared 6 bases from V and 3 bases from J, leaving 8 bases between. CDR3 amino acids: CASRRGDTEAFF. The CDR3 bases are TGTGCCAGCAGACGGGGGGACACTGAAGCTTTCTTT.

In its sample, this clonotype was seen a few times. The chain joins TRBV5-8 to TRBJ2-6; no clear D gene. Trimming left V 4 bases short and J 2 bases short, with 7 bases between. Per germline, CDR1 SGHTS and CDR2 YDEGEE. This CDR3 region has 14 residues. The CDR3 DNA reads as TGTGCCAGCAGCAAGGGCGCTGGGGCCAACGTCCTGACTTTC. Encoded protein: CASSKGAGANVLTF.

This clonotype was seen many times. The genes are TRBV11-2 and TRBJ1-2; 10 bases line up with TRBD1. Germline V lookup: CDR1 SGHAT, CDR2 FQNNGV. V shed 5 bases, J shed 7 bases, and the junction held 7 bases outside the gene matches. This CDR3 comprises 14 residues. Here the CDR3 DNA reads TGTGCCAGCAGCGCACCCGGGACAGGGGCTGGCTACACCTTC. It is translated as CASSAPGTGAGYTF.

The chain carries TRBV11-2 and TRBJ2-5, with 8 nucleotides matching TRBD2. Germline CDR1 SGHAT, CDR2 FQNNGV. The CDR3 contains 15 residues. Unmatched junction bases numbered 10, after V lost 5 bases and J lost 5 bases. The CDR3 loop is CASSLSGSRQETQYF. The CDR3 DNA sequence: TGTGCCAGCAGCCTCAGCGGGAGCAGGCAGGAGACCCAGTACTTC.

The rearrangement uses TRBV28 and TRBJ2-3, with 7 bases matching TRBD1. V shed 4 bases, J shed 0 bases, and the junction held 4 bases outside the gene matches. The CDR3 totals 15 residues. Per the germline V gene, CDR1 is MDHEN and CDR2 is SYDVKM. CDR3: CASSWGRGSTDTQYF. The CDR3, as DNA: TGTGCCAGCAGTTGGGGCAGGGGGAGCACAGATACGCAGTATTTT.

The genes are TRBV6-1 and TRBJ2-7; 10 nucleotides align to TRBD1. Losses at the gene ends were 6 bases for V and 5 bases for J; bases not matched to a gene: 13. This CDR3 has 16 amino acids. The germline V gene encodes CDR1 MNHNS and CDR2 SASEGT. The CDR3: CASRPPGQGRKNEQYF. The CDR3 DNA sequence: TGTGCCAGCAGACCACCGGGACAGGGGAGGAAAAACGAGCAGTACTTC.

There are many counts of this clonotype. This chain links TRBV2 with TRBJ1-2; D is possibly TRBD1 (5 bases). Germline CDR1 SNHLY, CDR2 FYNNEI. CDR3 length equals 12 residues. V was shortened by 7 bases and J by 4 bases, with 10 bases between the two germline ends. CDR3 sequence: CASITGAYGYTF. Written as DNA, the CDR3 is TGTGCCAGCATTACCGGGGCCTATGGCTACACCTTC.

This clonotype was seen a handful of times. The CDR3 region has the DNA TGTGCCAGCAGTCACGGGACAGGGGGCTTATTGGAGACCCAGTACTTC. This sequence encodes CASSHGTGGLLETQYF. The chain has TRBV6-2 or TRBV6-3 and TRBJ2-5, with 12 bases fitting TRBD1. The CDR3 has 16 amino acids. Trimming at V came to 5 bases and at J to 5 bases, leaving 9 bases not matched to a gene. CDR1 and CDR2 from the germline V gene are MNHEY and SVGEGT.

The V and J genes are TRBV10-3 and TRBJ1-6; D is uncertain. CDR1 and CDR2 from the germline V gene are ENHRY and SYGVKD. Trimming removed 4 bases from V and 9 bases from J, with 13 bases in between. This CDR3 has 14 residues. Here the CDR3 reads CAISAFLVGSPLHF. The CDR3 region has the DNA TGTGCCATCAGTGCTTTCTTAGTGGGTTCACCCCTCCACTTT.

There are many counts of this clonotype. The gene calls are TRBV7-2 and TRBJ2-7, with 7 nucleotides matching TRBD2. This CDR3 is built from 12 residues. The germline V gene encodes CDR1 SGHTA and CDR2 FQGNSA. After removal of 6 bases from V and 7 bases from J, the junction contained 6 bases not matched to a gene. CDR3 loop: CASRPAGDEQYF. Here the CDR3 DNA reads TGTGCCAGCAGACCTGCGGGAGATGAGCAGTACTTC.

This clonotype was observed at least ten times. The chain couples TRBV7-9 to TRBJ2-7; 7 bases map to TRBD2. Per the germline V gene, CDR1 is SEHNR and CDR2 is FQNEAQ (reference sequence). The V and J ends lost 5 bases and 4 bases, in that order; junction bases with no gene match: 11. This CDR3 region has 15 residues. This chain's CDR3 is CASSLERGLPYEQYF. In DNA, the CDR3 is TGTGCCAGCAGCCTCGAGCGGGGACTCCCTTACGAGCAGTACTTC.

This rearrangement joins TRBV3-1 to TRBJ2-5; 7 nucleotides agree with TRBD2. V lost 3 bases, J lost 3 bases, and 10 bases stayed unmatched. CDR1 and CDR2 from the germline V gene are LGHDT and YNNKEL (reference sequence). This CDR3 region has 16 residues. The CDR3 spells CASSQTLAVLKETQYF. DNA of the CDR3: TGTGCCAGCAGCCAGACCCTAGCGGTTCTAAAAGAGACCCAGTACTTC.